The 32 T cell receptor beta chains below were found in one sample sequenced in a study of cytomegalovirus exposure and HLA in healthy donors. Amplification used 60 Vbeta primers and 13 Jbeta primers. TCRdb keeps only in-frame clones here, not all; method: immunoSEQ multiplex PCR. The sample includes over 100,000 clones, roughly 70% of them seen just once. Sequencing was done on a sample of PBMCs. The source of these receptors is a middle-aged man in good health and CMV-seronegative.

V usage is TRBV12-5 and J usage is TRBJ1-6; D ambiguous. Per germline, CDR1 LGHNT and CDR2 FRNRAP. CDR3 length: 12 amino acids. The V end was cut by 2 bases, the J end by 15 bases, with 11 bases between. The CDR3 nucleotides read TGTGCTAGTGGTTTGACGGGATACCTCCTCCACTTT. It codes for CASGLTGYLLHF.

The gene calls are TRBV4-1 and TRBJ2-1, with TRBD1 matching over 7 bases. Trimming at V came to 3 bases and at J to 7 bases, leaving 9 bases not matched to a gene. From germline, CDR1 is MGHRA and CDR2 YSYEKL. CDR3 length: 15 amino acids. CDR3 loop: CASSQIQGMDNEQFF. In DNA, the CDR3 is TGCGCCAGCAGCCAGATACAGGGGATGGATAATGAGCAGTTCTTC.

J is TRBJ1-1 and V is TRBV10-3; possible D gene TRBD1, 6 bases. Germline-derived CDR1 and CDR2 are ENHRY and SYGVKD. CDR3 length: 15 residues. The V gene lost 0 bases and the J gene lost 1 base, with 9 bases spanning the gap. CDR3 in amino acids: CAISESPGQNTEAFF. For the CDR3, the DNA is TGTGCCATCAGTGAGTCGCCGGGACAGAACACTGAAGCTTTCTTT.

This clone was seen a single time. This sequence joins TRBV9 and TRBJ2-2; D is unresolved. The CDR3 contains 13 residues. Trimming removed 6 bases at V and 7 bases at J, with 13 bases between. Germline V gene sequence: CDR1 SGDLS, CDR2 YYNGEE. The CDR3 bases are TGTGCCAGCACTCGTCGAGCCGGCGGGGAGCTGTTTTTT. Translation gives CASTRRAGGELFF.

There are a few counts of this clone. The rearrangement links TRBV5-4 to TRBJ2-3; 15 nucleotides align to TRBD2. CDR3 length equals 16 residues. Germline loops: CDR1 SGHNT, CDR2 YYREEE (reference sequence). V gave up 4 bases and J gave up 4 bases; unmatched junction bases: 4. DNA for the CDR3: TGTGCCAGCAGCCAAGGACTAGCGGGGGGGCCAGATACGCAGTATTTT. As protein: CASSQGLAGGPDTQYF. Combining the CDR3 with reference TRBV5-4 and TRBJ2-3 gives the whole variable domain ETGVTQSPTHLIKTRGQQVTLRCSSQSGHNTVSWYQQALGQGPQFIFQYYREEENGRGNFPPRFSGLQFPNYSSELNVNALELDDSALYLCASSQGLAGGPDTQYFGPGTRLTVL.

This chain links TRBV9 with TRBJ1-1; the match to TRBD1 covers 9 bases. Germline-derived CDR1 and CDR2 are SGDLS and YYNGEE. The CDR3 consists of 18 residues. Unmatched junction bases numbered 19, after V lost 4 bases and J lost 6 bases. This CDR3 reads CASSYRDREWEGRPEAFF. The CDR3 coding sequence is TGTGCCAGCAGCTACCGGGACAGGGAGTGGGAAGGTCGTCCTGAAGCTTTCTTT.

CDR3 sequence: CASGRRGLSYNEQFF. The CDR3 nucleotides are TGTGCTAGTGGCCGCAGGGGGCTCTCCTACAATGAGCAGTTCTTC. The chain employs TRBV12-5 and TRBJ2-1, with 8 bases identical to TRBD1. The CDR3 spans 15 residues. V was clipped by 6 bases and J by 0 bases; unmatched bases: 4. CDR1 and CDR2 (germline): LGHNT, FRNRAP.

This chain joins TRBV5-1 and TRBJ2-7; TRBD2 agrees at 7 bases. With 4 bases clipped from V and 0 bases from J, the junction kept 7 bases outside the gene matches. Germline V gene data show CDR1 as SGHRS and CDR2 as YFSETQ. The CDR3 loop spans 15 amino acids. In nucleotides, the CDR3 is TGCGCCAGCAGCGAGGAGGGGAGGGCCTCCTACGAGCAGTACTTC. This encodes CASSEEGRASYEQYF.

Here the CDR3 DNA reads TGTGCCAGCAGCCGGTGGGGACAGGGGGGCACAGATACGCAGTATTTT. This sequence encodes CASSRWGQGGTDTQYF. This chain links TRBV14 with TRBJ2-3, with TRBD1 identical over 11 bases. The CDR3 runs 16 residues. The germline V gene has CDR1 SGHDN and CDR2 FVKESK. With V trimmed by 4 bases and J by 1 base, 4 bases remained unmatched.

The V gene is TRBV5-8, the J gene TRBJ1-5; 9 bases line up with TRBD1. Per the germline V gene, CDR1 is SGHTS and CDR2 is YDEGEE. The CDR3 runs to 14 residues. V shed 4 bases, J shed 11 bases, and the junction held 10 bases outside the gene matches. The CDR3 DNA sequence: TGTGCCAGCAGCCCGGGACAGGGACAGACTGCCCAGCATTTT. It codes for CASSPGQGQTAQHF.

This clone was detected only a few times. CDR3 loop: CASSEGLAEEQYF. As DNA, the CDR3 is TGCGCCAGCAGTGAGGGTTTGGCAGAAGAGCAGTACTTC. The rearrangement uses TRBV10-2 and TRBJ2-7; D is unclear. The V gene lost 2 bases and the J gene lost 7 bases, with 12 bases spanning the gap. Germline assignment: CDR1 WSHSY and CDR2 SAAADI. CDR3 length: 13 amino acids.

The genes are TRBV13 and TRBJ2-7; D not resolved. The CDR3 contains 11 residues. V shed 1 base and J shed 7 bases, with 5 bases lying between them. CDR1 is PRHDT, CDR2 FYEKMQ, per germline (reference sequence). The CDR3 is CASSLATEQYF. CDR3 sequence (DNA): TGTGCCAGCAGCTTAGCAACAGAGCAGTACTTC.

This clone showed up just a few times. The CDR3, as DNA: TGTGCCTGGACCTCGGGACTTAAGAACACTGAAGCTTTCTTT. Translated, it gives CAWTSGLKNTEAFF. This rearrangement joins TRBV30 to TRBJ1-1, with a weak D call TRBD1 (5 bases). The CDR3 runs 14 residues. V gave up 4 bases and J gave up 1 base, with 13 bases separating them. CDR1 and CDR2 from the germline V gene are GTSNPN and SVGIG (reference sequence).

The V gene is TRBV4-2, the J gene TRBJ2-1; D possibly corresponds to TRBD2 (6 bases). V was clipped by 4 bases and J by 4 bases, with 14 bases between them. The CDR3 is 15 residues long. Germline CDR1 is LGHNA and CDR2 is YNFKEQ. The CDR3 loop reads CASSLGLQQYNEQFF. CDR3 nucleotide sequence: TGTGCCAGCAGCCTAGGACTACAACAGTACAATGAGCAGTTCTTC.

The gene calls are TRBV6-6 and TRBJ1-4; 7 bases map to TRBD1. From germline, CDR1 is MNHNY and CDR2 SVGAGI (reference sequence). CDR3 length: 15 residues. Unmatched junction bases numbered 7, after V lost 4 bases and J lost 5 bases. CDR3 residues: CASSSPRGLNEKLFF. CDR3 nucleotide sequence: TGTGCCAGCAGTTCGCCCAGGGGGTTGAATGAAAAACTGTTTTTT.

The chain has TRBV30 and TRBJ2-5, with D possibly matching TRBD2 (6 bases). Germline V CDR1 and CDR2: GTSNPN, SVGIG (reference sequence). This CDR3 region has 11 residues. V lost 2 bases to trimming and J lost 11 bases, with 12 bases between them. CDR3 bases: TGTGCCTGGAGTCGTGGAGGGGAGCAGTACTTC. Encoded protein: CAWSRGGEQYF. The full variable domain, rest sourced from reference TRBV30 and TRBJ2-5, is SQTIHQWPATLVQPVGSPLSLECTVEGTSNPNLYWYRQAAGRGLQLLFYSVGIGQISSEVPQNLSASRPQDRQFILSSKKLLLSDSGFYLCAWSRGGEQYFGPGTRLLVL.

Note on this clone: This same CDR3 is encoded by further DNA sequences in the sample. The V call is TRBV7-8, the J call TRBJ1-1; weak D call: TRBD1 (5 bases). CDR3 size: 14 residues. V was shortened by 1 base and J by 1 base, with 7 bases between the two germline ends. Germline loops: CDR1 SGHVS, CDR2 FQNEAQ. In nucleotides, the CDR3 is TGTGCCAGCAGCTTAGTTAGGGGGAACACTGAAGCTTTCTTT. It is translated as CASSLVRGNTEAFF.

This clone has a single count. This chain uses TRBV7-2 with TRBJ2-1; perhaps TRBD2 as D (5 bases). Germline loops: CDR1 SGHTA, CDR2 FQGNSA. Trimming cost V 5 bases and J 9 bases, with 17 bases left between them. CDR3 length equals 14 residues. CDR3 DNA sequence: TGTGCCAGCAGCCCCCACGACGGGATAGGTGAGCAGTTCTTC. This gives the protein CASSPHDGIGEQFF.

The chain carries TRBV30 and TRBJ2-7; TRBD2 might be the D (6 bases). The V end was cut by 0 bases, the J end by 11 bases, with 20 bases between. The germline V gene has CDR1 GTSNPN and CDR2 SVGIG (reference sequence). This CDR3 contains 14 residues. The CDR3 DNA is TGTGCCTGGAGTGTAGAGTCGCGGGGTGGGGCAGAGTACTTC. Translating it yields CAWSVESRGGAEYF.

This chain joins TRBV4-2 and TRBJ2-4; D is perhaps TRBD2 (5 bases). Trimming took off 0 bases at V and 5 bases at J, with 8 bases between the two ends. Germline CDR1 reads LGHNA; CDR2 reads YNFKEQ. CDR3 size: 14 residues. The CDR3 region is CASSQEGRENIQYF. The CDR3 region has the DNA TGTGCCAGCAGCCAAGAGGGGAGAGAAAACATTCAGTACTTC.

This sequence joins TRBV4-1 and TRBJ2-4, with D perhaps TRBD1 (7 bases). Trimming took off 1 base at V and 6 bases at J, with 13 bases between the two ends. Germline loops: CDR1 MGHRA, CDR2 YSYEKL. The CDR3 loop spans 15 amino acids. The CDR3 region is CASSQVEGAGNIQYF. The CDR3 coding sequence is TGCGCCAGCAGCCAAGTGGAGGGGGCTGGAAACATTCAGTACTTC.

This chain connects TRBV9 to TRBJ2-3, with 8 bases aligning to TRBD1. V gave up 3 bases and J gave up 3 bases; unmatched junction bases: 6. In germline, CDR1 is SGDLS, CDR2 YYNGEE. The length of the CDR3 is 15 residues. CDR3 protein: CASSGQGAPTDTQYF. CDR3 sequence (DNA): TGTGCCAGCAGCGGGCAGGGGGCTCCTACAGATACGCAGTATTTT.

V gene TRBV7-9 combines with J gene TRBJ2-7, with 10 nucleotides matching TRBD1. The CDR3 covers 18 residues. CDR1 is SEHNR and CDR2 is FQNEAQ in the germline V gene (reference sequence). V lost 5 bases, J lost 0 bases, and 13 bases stayed unmatched. The CDR3 here is CASSPLPGQGLNSYEQYF. CDR3 DNA sequence: TGTGCCAGCAGCCCCCTCCCGGGACAGGGGTTGAACTCCTACGAGCAGTACTTC. Variable domain in full (rest from reference TRBV7-9 and TRBJ2-7): DTGVSQNPRHKITKRGQNVTFRCDPISEHNRLYWYRQTLGQGPEFLTYFQNEAQLEKSRLLSDRFSAERPKGSFSTLEIQRTEQGDSAMYLCASSPLPGQGLNSYEQYFGPGTRLTVT.

V is TRBV19 and J is TRBJ1-2; D remains unclear. This CDR3 has 14 residues. The V end was cut by 3 bases, the J end by 8 bases, with 16 bases between. The V gene's germline CDR1 is LNHDA and CDR2 SQIVND (reference sequence). CDR3 coding DNA: TGTGCCAGTAGTATCCGCCGGACTCCGGGCGGCTACACCTTC. Protein: CASSIRRTPGGYTF.

The chain has TRBV6-5 and TRBJ1-2; possibly TRBD1 for D (5 bases). Looked up from germline, CDR1 is MNHEY and CDR2 is SVGAGI. The CDR3 is 13 amino acids. V lost 0 bases and J lost 7, with 9 bases in between. As DNA, the CDR3 is TGTGCCAGCAGTTACTCCCGACAGCCTGGCTACACCTTC. Translation gives CASSYSRQPGYTF.

The table lists this clone with a few counts. V gene TRBV4-2 combines with J gene TRBJ2-7, with 9 nucleotides matching TRBD2. V lost 1 base to trimming and J lost 6 bases; unmatched junction nucleotides: 7. The V gene's germline CDR1 is LGHNA and CDR2 YNFKEQ. The CDR3 spans 15 residues. CDR3 residues: CASSQGAAGGSEQYF. For the CDR3, the DNA is TGTGCCAGCAGCCAAGGCGCAGCGGGGGGCTCCGAGCAGTACTTC.

The CDR3 nucleotides read TGTGCCAGCTCACCACAGGCGGGGGGCTCCTACAATGAGCAGTTCTTC. Translated, it gives CASSPQAGGSYNEQFF. The gene calls are TRBV18 and TRBJ2-1; TRBD2 matches at 8 bases. The CDR3 totals 16 residues. V shed 1 base and J 0 bases; nucleotides not matched to a gene: 2. CDR1 and CDR2 from the germline V gene are KGHSH and LQKENI. The full variable domain, rest sourced from reference TRBV18 and TRBJ2-1, is NAGVMQNPRHLVRRRGQEARLRCSPMKGHSHVYWYRQLPEEGLKFMVYLQKENIIDESGMPKERFSAEFPKEGPSILRIQQVVRGDSAAYFCASSPQAGGSYNEQFFGPGTRLTVL.

The chain is built from TRBV4-3 and TRBJ2-2, with D perhaps TRBD1 (7 bases). Deletions cut 0 bases from V and 1 base from J, with 15 bases between. The CDR3 runs 18 residues. CDR1 is LGHNA and CDR2 is YSLEER in the germline V gene. The chain's CDR3 is CASSQEVRGALNTGELFF. CDR3 bases: TGCGCCAGCAGCCAAGAGGTCAGGGGGGCCCTGAACACCGGGGAGCTGTTTTTT.

This clone occurred a few times. Compared with germline, one end of the junction differs, possibly owing to a read error. This chain uses TRBV4-1 with TRBJ1-2, with D uncertain. The CDR3 is 14 amino acids. Germline V gives CDR1 MGHRA, CDR2 YSYEKL. CDR3 DNA sequence: TGCGCCAGCACCCAAGTCTTGCAATCCGGGGGCTACACCTTC. Its protein product is CASTQVLQSGGYTF.

This clone has just a few counts. CDR3 sequence: CASRPLQGNTEAFF. The CDR3 coding sequence is TGTGCCAGCCGCCCCTTACAGGGGAACACTGAAGCTTTCTTT. The gene calls are TRBV28 and TRBJ1-1; possible D gene TRBD1, 6 bases. The CDR3 covers 14 residues. The germline V gene encodes CDR1 MDHEN and CDR2 SYDVKM. The V gene lost 8 bases and the J gene lost 1 base, with 14 bases spanning the gap.

The V gene is TRBV6-1, the J gene TRBJ2-3, with D maybe TRBD1 (6 bases). This CDR3 is 15 amino acids long. V dropped 8 bases and J dropped 2 bases, with 17 bases sitting between them. Germline V gene sequence: CDR1 MNHNS, CDR2 SASEGT. The CDR3 loop is CASLARGYTTDTQYF. As DNA, the CDR3 is TGTGCCAGCTTGGCTAGGGGGTACACCACAGATACGCAGTATTTT.

The V gene is TRBV10-3, the J gene TRBJ1-1; 9 positions agree with TRBD1. CDR3 length: 16 amino acids. CDR1 and CDR2 from the germline V gene are ENHRY and SYGVKD. Trimming at V came to 5 bases and at J to 5 bases, leaving 12 bases not matched to a gene. This CDR3 reads CAISPGTGPIRTEAFF. The CDR3 DNA is TGTGCCATCAGTCCCGGGACAGGGCCTATACGGACTGAAGCTTTCTTT.